These 23 T cell receptor beta chains originate from one sample sequenced in a study of T cell responses to AZD1222 COVID-19 vaccine. Repertoires were generated with immunoSEQ multiplex PCR, while TCRdb's copy carries only in-frame clones and drops some. The sample consists of more than 70,000 clones, 70% to 90% of them appearing once. The specimen was peripheral blood, collected 28 days after the second AZD1222 dose. These receptors came from an adult who received the AZD1222 COVID-19 vaccine.

The V and J genes are TRBV5-1 and TRBJ2-2; weak D call: TRBD2 (5 bases). CDR3 length equals 16 residues. CDR1 is SGHRS and CDR2 is YFSETQ in the germline V gene. The ends were cut back, 3 bases at V and 1 base at J, with 13 bases in the middle. DNA for the CDR3: TGCGCCAGCAGCTCTGGGGTCGGAGGGAACACCGGGGAGCTGTTTTTT. Its protein product is CASSSGVGGNTGELFF.

The rearrangement joins TRBV28 to TRBJ2-1; 10 nucleotides align to TRBD2. The junction had 9 bases not matched to a gene; V was cut back by 2 bases and J by 5 bases. The length of the CDR3 is 17 residues. Per germline, CDR1 MDHEN and CDR2 SYDVKM. The CDR3 DNA reads TGTGCCAGCAGTTTAGTAGTACCCGGACTAGCGGACAATGAGCAGTTCTTC. Translation: CASSLVVPGLADNEQFF.

The genes are TRBV2 and TRBJ2-1; unclear D gene. The CDR3 extends over 12 amino acids. The V and J ends lost 9 bases and 7 bases respectively, with 13 bases between them. Germline loops: CDR1 SNHLY, CDR2 FYNNEI. This CDR3 reads CASEPGGNEQFF. The CDR3, as DNA: TGTGCCAGTGAGCCGGGCGGAAATGAGCAGTTCTTC.

The gene calls are TRBV4-1 and TRBJ2-3; 9 positions agree with TRBD1. Germline V CDR1 and CDR2: MGHRA, YSYEKL. V lost 3 bases and J lost 2; bases outside the gene matches: 3. CDR3 size: 15 residues. The CDR3, as DNA: TGCGCCAGCAGCCAGGGACAGGGACCCACAGATACGCAGTATTTT. Its translation is CASSQGQGPTDTQYF.

The V and J genes are TRBV3-1 (or the pseudogene TRBV3-2) and TRBJ1-5; the D is unclear. Trimming took off 0 bases at V and 3 bases at J, with 15 bases between the two ends. The CDR3 extends over 17 amino acids. Germline CDR1 LGHDT, CDR2 YNNKEL (reference sequence). The CDR3 protein is CASSQEFRTENNQPQHF. CDR3 nucleotides: TGTGCCAGCAGCCAAGAGTTTCGGACGGAGAACAATCAGCCCCAGCATTTT.

This clone appeared a few times. The V gene is TRBV3-1 (or the pseudogene TRBV3-2), the J gene TRBJ1-2; possible D gene TRBD1, 6 bases. The germline CDR1 and CDR2 sequences are LGHDT and YNNKEL (reference sequence). CDR3 length: 15 residues. V lost 1 base and J 7 bases, leaving 16 bases between the germline ends. CDR3 DNA: TGTGCCAGCAGCCAAGGTCCCCAGGGGCTCGCTGGCTACACCTTC. It codes for CASSQGPQGLAGYTF.

J is TRBJ1-5 and V is TRBV15; 7 bases fit TRBD1. V was clipped by 0 bases and J by 1 base; unmatched bases: 6. The CDR3 runs 17 residues. In germline, CDR1 is LNHNV, CDR2 YYDKDF (reference sequence). The CDR3 region has the DNA TGTGCCACCAGCAGAGATGGGGACAGATCAAGCAATCAGCCCCAGCATTTT. This sequence encodes CATSRDGDRSSNQPQHF.

The chain carries TRBV4-1 and TRBJ2-4; 8 bases are a match to TRBD1. The V and J ends lost 3 bases and 5 bases, in that order; junction bases with no gene match: 9. The CDR3 is 16 amino acids. Germline-derived CDR1 and CDR2 are MGHRA and YSYEKL. CDR3 protein: CASSHGQGLGENIQYF. As DNA, the CDR3 is TGCGCCAGCAGCCATGGACAGGGTCTAGGGGAAAACATTCAGTACTTC.

The genes are TRBV18 and TRBJ1-2, with D possibly being TRBD1 (5 bases). Looked up from germline, CDR1 is KGHSH and CDR2 is LQKENI. Trimming left V 0 bases short and J 8 bases short, with 16 bases between. The CDR3 runs to 15 residues. CDR3 in amino acids: CASSPPVQGAGGYTF. Written as DNA, the CDR3 is TGTGCCAGCTCACCACCAGTACAAGGGGCGGGAGGCTACACCTTC.

This clone was picked up a small number of times. The J gene is TRBJ1-2, the V gene TRBV29-1, with TRBD1 matching 7 bases. The ends lost 7 bases at V and 4 bases at J; junction bases unmatched: 3. The CDR3 consists of 11 residues. The germline CDR1 and CDR2 sequences are SQVTM and ANQGSEA. The CDR3 sequence: CSARDSYGYTF. The CDR3 DNA reads as TGCAGCGCGCGGGACAGCTATGGCTACACCTTC.

The rearrangement joins TRBV7-3 to TRBJ2-1, with TRBD2 matching over 11 bases. The CDR3 is 16 amino acids. Unmatched junction bases numbered 10, after V lost 5 bases and J lost 7 bases. Germline CDR1 SGHTA, CDR2 FQGTGA. CDR3 region: CASSPFPSSGRNEQFF. As DNA, the CDR3 is TGTGCCAGCAGCCCATTCCCCTCTAGCGGGAGGAATGAGCAGTTCTTC.

The rearrangement uses TRBV9 and TRBJ2-2, with D possibly being TRBD2 (5 bases). V was cut by 0 bases and J by 4 bases, with 13 bases left in between. Germline CDR1 is SGDLS and CDR2 is YYNGEE. The CDR3 is 16 amino acids. The CDR3 is CASSVVTGSGTGELFF. CDR3 in DNA: TGTGCCAGCAGCGTAGTAACGGGATCCGGCACCGGGGAGCTGTTTTTT. The full variable domain, its missing parts supplied by reference TRBV9 and TRBJ2-2, is DSGVTQTPKHLITATGQRVTLRCSPRSGDLSVYWYQQSLDQGLQFLIQYYNGEERAKGNILERFSAQQFPDLHSELNLSSLELGDSALYFCASSVVTGSGTGELFFGEGSRLTVL.

The chain joins TRBV7-8 to TRBJ1-5; 8 positions agree with TRBD1. CDR3 length: 14 amino acids. Per the germline V gene, CDR1 is SGHVS and CDR2 is FQNEAQ. Trimming cost V 5 bases and J 11 bases; bases outside gene matches: 11. The DNA of the CDR3 is TGTGCCAGCAGCCCAAGACAGGGGCGTTGGGCCCAGCATTTT. It encodes CASSPRQGRWAQHF.

This chain links TRBV19 with TRBJ1-2; no firm D call. Trimming pared 3 bases from V and 4 bases from J, leaving 9 bases between. The CDR3 consists of 13 residues. The V gene's germline CDR1 is LNHDA and CDR2 SQIVND (reference sequence). CDR3 DNA: TGTGCCAGTAGTATTACAGCAGCCTATGGCTACACCTTC. Protein product: CASSITAAYGYTF.

This sequence joins TRBV18 and TRBJ1-5; tentatively, D is TRBD1 (6 bases). Trimming left V 5 bases short and J 0 bases short, with 17 bases between. Looked up from germline, CDR1 is KGHSH and CDR2 is LQKENI. CDR3 length: 17 residues. CDR3 amino acids: CASSTNPSTGSNQPQHF. The CDR3 region has the DNA TGTGCCAGCTCAACGAACCCTTCGACAGGTAGCAATCAGCCCCAGCATTTT.

In nucleotides, the CDR3 is TGTGCCAGCTCACCAGGACACGAGCAGTACTTC. This encodes CASSPGHEQYF. The chain links TRBV18 to TRBJ2-7; D ambiguous. The CDR3 loop spans 11 amino acids. V lost 2 bases and J lost 5, with 4 bases in between. Germline V gene data show CDR1 as KGHSH and CDR2 as LQKENI.

V gene TRBV11-2 combines with J gene TRBJ1-3; D unresolved. Germline V gives CDR1 SGHAT, CDR2 FQNNGV. The CDR3 has 16 residues. V gave up 4 bases and J gave up 0 bases, with 13 bases separating them. The CDR3 bases are TGTGCCAGCAGCTCCTCTACGGGTAGCTCTGGAAACACCATATATTTT. It translates to CASSSSTGSSGNTIYF. The variable domain in full, with the rest retrieved from reference TRBV11-2 and TRBJ1-3, is EAGVAQSPRYKIIEKRQSVAFWCNPISGHATLYWYQQILGQGPKLLIQFQNNGVVDDSQLPKDRFSAERLKGVDSTLKIQPAKLEDSAVYLCASSSSTGSSGNTIYFGEGSWLTVV.

This clone was counted once. The rearrangement uses TRBV7-9 and TRBJ1-4; D is perhaps TRBD1 (6 bases). Trimming removed 6 bases from V and 7 bases from J, with 12 bases in between. The CDR3 is made up of 13 amino acids. Germline loops: CDR1 SEHNR, CDR2 FQNEAQ (reference sequence). CDR3 nucleotides: TGTGCCAGCAGACTTGAGGGGGGTGAAAAACTGTTTTTT. Its protein is CASRLEGGEKLFF. The complete variable domain, with remaining parts taken from reference TRBV7-9 and TRBJ1-4, reads DTGVSQNPRHKITKRGQNVTFRCDPISEHNRLYWYRQTLGQGPEFLTYFQNEAQLEKSRLLSDRFSAERPKGSFSTLEIQRTEQGDSAMYLCASRLEGGEKLFFGSGTQLSVL.

The chain carries TRBV2 and TRBJ1-6, with D perhaps matching TRBD1 (6 bases). The CDR3 loop spans 14 amino acids. Germline V gene sequence: CDR1 SNHLY, CDR2 FYNNEI. V lost 4 bases, J lost 6 bases, and 10 bases lay in between. The CDR3 here is CASSGTAINSPLHF. The DNA of the CDR3 is TGTGCCAGCAGTGGGACAGCGATTAATTCACCCCTCCACTTT.

This clone has more than one count but fewer than ten. V gene TRBV7-3 combines with J gene TRBJ2-3; 10 bases fit TRBD2. V gave up 6 bases and J gave up 1 base; unmatched junction bases: 1. Per germline, CDR1 SGHTA and CDR2 FQGTGA. The CDR3 is 14 amino acids. The CDR3 reads CASSGLAGTDTQYF. The CDR3 DNA follows: TGTGCCAGCAGTGGACTAGCGGGCACAGATACGCAGTATTTT.

This clone was counted between two and nine times. The chain carries TRBV3-1 (or the pseudogene TRBV3-2) and TRBJ2-2, with 11 bases lining up with TRBD2. The CDR3 extends over 16 amino acids. V lost 3 bases to trimming and J lost 0 bases; unmatched junction nucleotides: 0. Per germline, CDR1 LGHDT and CDR2 YNNKEL (reference sequence). CDR3 bases: TGTGCCAGCAGCCATAGCGGGAGGGCGAACACCGGGGAGCTGTTTTTT. This codes for CASSHSGRANTGELFF.

V is TRBV6-5 and J is TRBJ2-5; 9 nucleotides line up with TRBD1. CDR1 MNHEY and CDR2 SVGAGI come from the germline V gene. The trim removed 6 bases at V and 5 bases at J, leaving 10 bases unmatched. The CDR3 runs 15 residues. CDR3 amino acids: CASRLQGAVWETQYF. In nucleotides, the CDR3 is TGTGCCAGCAGGTTACAGGGGGCGGTTTGGGAGACCCAGTACTTC.

The chain uses TRBV7-3 and TRBJ2-1, with D possibly TRBD2 on 5 matching bases. Deletions cut 5 bases from V and 8 bases from J, with 16 bases between. The germline V gene has CDR1 SGHTA and CDR2 FQGTGA. The CDR3 extends over 14 amino acids. DNA of the CDR3: TGTGCCAGCAGCCCCCTCTTGGGAGCGGATGAGCAGTTCTTC. Its translation: CASSPLLGADEQFF.